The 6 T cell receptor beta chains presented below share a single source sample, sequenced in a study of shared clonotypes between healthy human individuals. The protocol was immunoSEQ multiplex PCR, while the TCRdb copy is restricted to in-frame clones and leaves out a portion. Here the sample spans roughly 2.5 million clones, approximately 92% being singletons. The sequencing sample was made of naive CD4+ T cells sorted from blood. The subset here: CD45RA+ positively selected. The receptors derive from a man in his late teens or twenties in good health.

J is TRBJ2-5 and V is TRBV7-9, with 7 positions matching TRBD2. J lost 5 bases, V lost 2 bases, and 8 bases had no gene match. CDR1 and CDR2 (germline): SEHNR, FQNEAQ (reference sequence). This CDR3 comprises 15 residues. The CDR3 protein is CASSLTGGPQETQYF. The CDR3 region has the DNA TGTGCCAGCAGCTTAACGGGGGGACCCCAGGAGACCCAGTACTTC.

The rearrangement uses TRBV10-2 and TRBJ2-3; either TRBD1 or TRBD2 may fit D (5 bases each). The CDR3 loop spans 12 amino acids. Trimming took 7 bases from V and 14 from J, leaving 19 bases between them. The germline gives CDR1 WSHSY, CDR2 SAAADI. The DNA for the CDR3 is TGCGCCAGCACCCCGGGACCTTCTGTTTGGTATTTT. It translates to CASTPGPSVWYF.

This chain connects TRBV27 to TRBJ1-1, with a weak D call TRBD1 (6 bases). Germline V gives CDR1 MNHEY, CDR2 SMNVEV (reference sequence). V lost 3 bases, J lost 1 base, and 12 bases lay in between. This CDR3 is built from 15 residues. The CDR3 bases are TGTGCCAGCAGTTTCTTAGACAGGAGGAACACTGAAGCTTTCTTT. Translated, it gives CASSFLDRRNTEAFF.

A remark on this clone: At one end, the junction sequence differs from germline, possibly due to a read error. CDR3 coding DNA: TGTGCCAGTAGTAAAGGGACTACCGCGAACCCCGGGGAGCTGTTTTTT. It encodes CASSKGTTANPGELFF. The chain links TRBV19 to TRBJ2-2, with 7 positions matching TRBD2. This CDR3 is built from 16 residues. Per the germline V gene, CDR1 is LNHDA and CDR2 is SQIVND (reference sequence).

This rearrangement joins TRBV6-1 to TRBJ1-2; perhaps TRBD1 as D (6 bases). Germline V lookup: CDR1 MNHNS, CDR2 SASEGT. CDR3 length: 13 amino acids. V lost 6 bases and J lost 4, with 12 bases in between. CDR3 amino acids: CASSRDKFYGYTF. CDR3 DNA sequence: TGTGCCAGCAGCCGGGACAAGTTCTATGGCTACACCTTC.

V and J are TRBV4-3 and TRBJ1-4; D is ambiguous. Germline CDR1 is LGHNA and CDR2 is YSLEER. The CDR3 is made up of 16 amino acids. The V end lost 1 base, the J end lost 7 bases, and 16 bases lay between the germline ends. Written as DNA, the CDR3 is TGCGCCAGCAGCCAAGGAACGGCCCTAGGAAGTGAAAAACTGTTTTTT. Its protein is CASSQGTALGSEKLFF.